This is a list of T cell receptor beta chains from one sample in a study of T cell changes during pregnancy in multiple sclerosis. The protocol was immunoSEQ multiplex PCR, while the TCRdb copy is restricted to in-frame clones and leaves out a portion. The repertoire consists of about 23,000 clones, with about 84% occurring once and the leading ten covering less than 9%. This specimen was CD8+ T cells from peripheral blood mononuclear cells, taken before pregnancy. All receptors come from a female donor with multiple sclerosis, enrolled in a pregnancy study. Each CDR3 is given with its conserved first and last residue. A D gene is named only where the DNA matches it firmly. Not every row has a clone size; where given, it reads once, few, many or a size class.

cdr3_aa	cdr3_nt	v_call	j_call	clone_size	d_call
CASSRLAGRGETQYF	TGTGCCAGCAGCCGACTAGCGGGGAGGGGAGAGACCCAGTACTTC	TRBV2	TRBJ2-5	once	TRBD2
CASSLTASDIDTQYF	TGTGCCAGCAGCTTAACGGCTAGCGATATAGATACGCAGTATTTT	TRBV7-3	TRBJ2-3	large	.
CASSLDDGGGIF	TGTGCCAGCAGCTTAGACGACGGAGGAGGGATTTTT	TRBV7-9	TRBJ2-3	once	.
CASSLRGTATEAFF	TGTGCCAGCAGTTTACGGGGGACTGCCACTGAAGCTTTCTTT	TRBV28	TRBJ1-1	.	.
CASSPQGRITGELFF	TGCGCCAGCAGTCCACAGGGTAGGATCACCGGGGAGCTGTTTTTT	TRBV23-1	TRBJ2-2	.	.
CASTRARGWETGELFF	TGTGCCAGCACCCGGGCCAGGGGGTGGGAGACCGGGGAGCTGTTTTTT	TRBV28	TRBJ2-2	.	TRBD1
CASSHDWEETQYF	TGTGCCAGCAGCCACGACTGGGAAGAGACCCAGTACTTC	TRBV4-2	TRBJ2-5	.	.
CASSQERTGSYEQYF	TGCGCCAGCAGCCAAGAAAGAACCGGGAGCTACGAGCAGTACTTC	TRBV4-3	TRBJ2-7	.	.
CASSGQGFSAFF	TGTGCCAGCAGCGGTCAGGGTTTTTCAGCTTTCTTT	TRBV9	TRBJ1-1	.	.
CASSFQREGVEQFF	TGTGCCAGCAGTTTTCAGCGGGAGGGCGTTGAGCAGTTCTTC	TRBV27	TRBJ2-1	.	TRBD2
CASSPGTGGYNEQFF	TGCGCCAGCAGCCCTGGGACAGGGGGTTACAATGAGCAGTTCTTC	TRBV5-1	TRBJ2-1	.	TRBD1
CASSPGTGGWEQYF	TGTGCCAGCAGTCCCGGGACAGGGGGGTGGGAGCAGTACTTC	TRBV27	TRBJ2-7	.	TRBD1
CASSQEVKGGTYNEQFF	TGTGCCAGCAGCCAAGAAGTCAAGGGAGGAACCTACAATGAGCAGTTCTTC	TRBV14	TRBJ2-1	.	.
CATTGVIFSEAFF	TGTGCCACCACGGGGGTAATATTCTCTGAAGCTTTCTTT	TRBV15	TRBJ1-1	.	.
CASSFHPDRLNQETQYF	TGCGCCAGCAGTTTCCATCCGGACAGGCTAAACCAAGAGACCCAGTACTTC	TRBV5-1	TRBJ2-5	.	TRBD1
CASTPPVGYEQYF	TGTGCCAGCACTCCGCCCGTCGGGTACGAGCAGTACTTC	TRBV7-9	TRBJ2-7	.	.
CASSLADRYPYEQYF	TGCGCCAGCAGCTTGGCCGACAGGTATCCCTACGAGCAGTACTTC	TRBV5-1	TRBJ2-7	.	.
CAWSDSEGRPYEQYF	TGTGCCTGGAGTGATTCTGAGGGGAGGCCCTACGAGCAGTACTTC	TRBV30	TRBJ2-7	.	.
CASSLAGRGRNEKLFF	TGCGCCAGCAGCTTGGCCGGGAGGGGGCGTAATGAAAAACTGTTTTTT	TRBV5-1	TRBJ1-4	medium-sized	TRBD1
CASSWDLLYEQYF	TGTGCCAGCAGTTGGGACTTACTCTACGAGCAGTACTTC	TRBV7-9	TRBJ2-7	.	.
CASSQVAGRELFF	TGCGCCAGCAGCCAAGTGGCTGGTCGAGAGCTGTTTTTT	TRBV4-3	TRBJ2-2	.	.
CASSDGGGLNIQYF	TGTGCCAGCAGCGATGGGGGGGGCTTAAACATTCAGTACTTC	TRBV2	TRBJ2-4	.	.
CASSVRAWYGYTF	TGTGCCAGCAGTGTCAGGGCCTGGTATGGCTACACCTTC	TRBV2	TRBJ1-2	.	.
CASSRDRESYNEQFF	TGTGCCAGCAGTCGGGACAGGGAATCCTATAATGAGCAGTTCTTC	TRBV6-4	TRBJ2-1	.	TRBD1
CAWSGTSGKSSYNEQFF	TGTGCCTGGAGCGGAACTAGCGGCAAGAGCTCCTACAATGAGCAGTTCTTC	TRBV30	TRBJ2-1	.	TRBD2
CASSSPLGGQGRTEAFF	TGTGCCAGCAGTTCCCCGTTAGGGGGACAGGGGAGGACTGAAGCTTTCTTT	TRBV27	TRBJ1-1	medium-sized	TRBD1
CASSHPGTSGKLYSYEQYF	TGCGCCAGCAGCCATCCCGGGACTAGCGGAAAACTTTACTCCTACGAGCAGTACTTC	TRBV4-1	TRBJ2-7	.	TRBD2
CASRESPGLAHYEQYF	TGCGCCAGCAGGGAATCTCCGGGACTAGCGCACTACGAGCAGTACTTC	TRBV5-1	TRBJ2-7	.	TRBD2
CASSEDTSGSYEQYF	TGTGCCAGCAGTGAAGACACTAGCGGCTCCTACGAGCAGTACTTC	TRBV6-1	TRBJ2-7	medium-sized	TRBD2
CASSDRDSGGNEQFF	TGTGCCAGCAGTGACAGGGACAGCGGAGGCAATGAGCAGTTCTTC	TRBV6-4	TRBJ2-1	few	TRBD1
CASSQGGWRQIHEQYF	TGTGCCAGCAGCCAAGGGGGATGGAGGCAGATTCACGAGCAGTACTTC	TRBV14	TRBJ2-7	.	.
CASSNLAGSSYEQYF	TGCGCCAGCAGCAACCTAGCGGGATCTTCCTACGAGCAGTACTTC	TRBV10-1	TRBJ2-7	.	TRBD2
CASSLEEENYGYTF	TGCGCCAGCAGCCTCGAAGAGGAGAACTATGGCTACACCTTC	TRBV4-1	TRBJ1-2	.	.
CASRDLAGLSYNEQFF	TGTGCCAGCAGGGACCTAGCGGGCCTCTCCTACAATGAGCAGTTCTTC	TRBV2	TRBJ2-1	.	TRBD2
CASSQTGTGDPEAFF	TGCGCCAGCAGCCAGACCGGGACAGGAGATCCTGAAGCTTTCTTT	TRBV5-1	TRBJ1-1	.	TRBD1
CASSPDRDRVVQYF	TGTGCCAGCAGCCCCGACAGGGACCGGGTGGTGCAGTACTTC	TRBV7-2	TRBJ2-7	.	TRBD1
CASTGRGNIQYF	TGTGCCAGCACCGGCAGGGGGAACATTCAGTACTTC	TRBV7-9	TRBJ2-4	.	TRBD1
CASSQGAGTGNEKLFF	TGCGCCAGCAGCCAAGGGGCCGGGACAGGCAATGAAAAACTGTTTTTT	TRBV4-3	TRBJ1-4	medium-sized	TRBD1
CAWGDLRPGNQPQHF	TGTGCCTGGGGAGACCTTCGGCCCGGCAATCAGCCCCAGCATTTT	TRBV30	TRBJ1-5	.	.
CASSPWPPDGYTF	TGTGCCAGCAGTCCTTGGCCCCCAGATGGCTACACCTTC	TRBV6-5	TRBJ1-2	.	.
CASSSSEGYEQYF	TGTGCCAGCAGCTCCTCCGAGGGCTACGAGCAGTACTTC	TRBV5-6	TRBJ2-7	.	.
CASSLTGTGWGPYF	TGTGCCAGCAGCTTAACCGGGACAGGGTGGGGGCCGTACTTC	TRBV7-9	TRBJ2-7	once	TRBD1
CGLAGQGTEQYF	TGTGGCTTGGCGGGACAGGGGACCGAGCAGTACTTC	TRBV30	TRBJ2-7	.	TRBD1
CASSLHTTRVNNEQFF	TGTGCCAGCAGCTTACACACGACTAGGGTAAACAATGAGCAGTTCTTC	TRBV7-8	TRBJ2-1	.	.
CASSSLTGGHQPQHF	TGTGCCAGCAGTTCTTTGACAGGGGGACATCAGCCCCAGCATTTT	TRBV6-1	TRBJ1-5	.	TRBD1
CASSVVPLDRGASGSSNYEQYF	TGTGCCAGCAGCGTAGTCCCCCTAGACAGGGGGGCTAGCGGGAGTTCGAATTACGAGCAGTACTTC	TRBV9	TRBJ2-7	.	.
CASSQVKAGGTDTQYF	TGTGCCAGCAGCCAAGTAAAGGCAGGCGGCACAGATACGCAGTATTTT	TRBV14	TRBJ2-3	.	.
CASSQEGQFYEQYF	TGCGCCAGCAGCCAAGAAGGACAGTTCTACGAGCAGTACTTC	TRBV4-1	TRBJ2-7	.	.